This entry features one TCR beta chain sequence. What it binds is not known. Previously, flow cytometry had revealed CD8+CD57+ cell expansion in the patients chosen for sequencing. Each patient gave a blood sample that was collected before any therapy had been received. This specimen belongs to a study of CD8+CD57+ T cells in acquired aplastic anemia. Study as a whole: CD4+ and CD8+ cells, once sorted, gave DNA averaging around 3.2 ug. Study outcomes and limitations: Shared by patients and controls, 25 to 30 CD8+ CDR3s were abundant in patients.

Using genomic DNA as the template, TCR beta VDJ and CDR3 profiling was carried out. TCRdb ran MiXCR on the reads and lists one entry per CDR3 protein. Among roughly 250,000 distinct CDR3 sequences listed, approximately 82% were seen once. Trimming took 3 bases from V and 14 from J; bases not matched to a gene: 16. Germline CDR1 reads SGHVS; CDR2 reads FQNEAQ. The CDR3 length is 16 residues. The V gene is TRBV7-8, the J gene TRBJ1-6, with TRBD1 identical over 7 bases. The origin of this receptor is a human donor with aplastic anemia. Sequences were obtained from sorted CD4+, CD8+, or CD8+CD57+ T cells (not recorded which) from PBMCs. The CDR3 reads CASSFQPDGTAPSLHF. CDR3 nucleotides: TGTGCCAGCAGCTTCCAGCCAGACGGGACAGCCCCTTCCCTCCACTTT.